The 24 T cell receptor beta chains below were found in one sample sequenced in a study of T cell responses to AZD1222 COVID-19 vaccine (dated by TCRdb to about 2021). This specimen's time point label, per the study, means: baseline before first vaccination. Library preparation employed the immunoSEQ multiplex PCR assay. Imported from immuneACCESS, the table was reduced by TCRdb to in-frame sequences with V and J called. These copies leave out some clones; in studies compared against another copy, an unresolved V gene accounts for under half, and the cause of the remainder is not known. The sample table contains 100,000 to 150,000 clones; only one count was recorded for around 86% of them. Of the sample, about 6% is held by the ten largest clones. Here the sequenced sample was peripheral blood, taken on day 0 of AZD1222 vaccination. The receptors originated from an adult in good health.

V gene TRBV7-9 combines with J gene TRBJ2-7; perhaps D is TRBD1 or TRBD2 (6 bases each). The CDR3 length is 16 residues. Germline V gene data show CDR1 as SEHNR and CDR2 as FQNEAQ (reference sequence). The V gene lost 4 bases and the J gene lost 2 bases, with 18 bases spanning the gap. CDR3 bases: TGTGCCAGCAGCTCCTTTAGGGGGACTCTCGCCTACGAGCAGTACTTC. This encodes CASSSFRGTLAYEQYF.

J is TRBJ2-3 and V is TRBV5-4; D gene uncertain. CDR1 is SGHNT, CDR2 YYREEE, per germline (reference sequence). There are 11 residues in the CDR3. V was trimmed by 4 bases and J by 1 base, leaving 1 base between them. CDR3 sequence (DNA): TGTGCCAGCAGCCGCACAGATACGCAGTATTTT. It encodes CASSRTDTQYF.

The CDR3 sequence: CASSYGPSREKLFF. The CDR3 region has the DNA TGTGCCAGCAGTTACGGACCGTCGCGTGAAAAACTGTTTTTT. The J gene is TRBJ1-4, the V gene TRBV6-2 or TRBV6-3; D is uncertain. CDR1 and CDR2 from the germline V gene are MNHEY and SVGEGT. The CDR3 is made up of 14 amino acids. The germline V and J ends were trimmed by 2 bases and 7 bases, with 11 bases remaining between them.

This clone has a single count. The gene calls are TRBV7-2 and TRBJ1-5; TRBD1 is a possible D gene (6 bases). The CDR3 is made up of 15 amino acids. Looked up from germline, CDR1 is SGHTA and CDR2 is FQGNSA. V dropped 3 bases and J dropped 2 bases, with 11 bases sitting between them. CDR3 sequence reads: CASSFGGAGNQPQHF. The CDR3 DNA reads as TGTGCCAGCAGCTTTGGGGGGGCTGGCAATCAGCCCCAGCATTTT.

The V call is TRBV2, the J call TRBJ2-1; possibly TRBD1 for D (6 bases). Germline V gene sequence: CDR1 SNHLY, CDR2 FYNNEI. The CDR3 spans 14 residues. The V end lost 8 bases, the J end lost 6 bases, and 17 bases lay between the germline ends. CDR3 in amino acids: CASLFSPQGNEQFF. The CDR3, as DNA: TGTGCCAGCCTATTTTCCCCACAGGGCAATGAGCAGTTCTTC.

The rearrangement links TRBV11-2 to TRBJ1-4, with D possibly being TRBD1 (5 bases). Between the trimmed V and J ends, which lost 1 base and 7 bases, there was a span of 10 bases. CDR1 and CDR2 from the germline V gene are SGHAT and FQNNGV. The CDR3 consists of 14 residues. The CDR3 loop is CASSLGDPVEKLFF. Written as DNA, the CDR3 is TGTGCCAGCAGCTTAGGGGACCCAGTTGAAAAACTGTTTTTT.

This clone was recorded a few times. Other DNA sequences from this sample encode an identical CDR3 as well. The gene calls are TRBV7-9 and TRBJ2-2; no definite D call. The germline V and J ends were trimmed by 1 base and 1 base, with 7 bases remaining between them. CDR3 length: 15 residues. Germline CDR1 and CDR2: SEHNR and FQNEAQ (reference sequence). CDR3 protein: CASSLDGRNTGELFF. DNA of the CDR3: TGTGCCAGCAGCTTAGATGGACGGAACACCGGGGAGCTGTTTTTT.

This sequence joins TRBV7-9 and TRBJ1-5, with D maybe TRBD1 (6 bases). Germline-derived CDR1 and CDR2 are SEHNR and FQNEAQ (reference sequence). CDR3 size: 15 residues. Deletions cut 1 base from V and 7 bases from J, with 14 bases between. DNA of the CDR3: TGTGCCAGCAGCTTAGATGGGGGCCGGAGGCAGCCCCAGCATTTT. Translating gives CASSLDGGRRQPQHF.

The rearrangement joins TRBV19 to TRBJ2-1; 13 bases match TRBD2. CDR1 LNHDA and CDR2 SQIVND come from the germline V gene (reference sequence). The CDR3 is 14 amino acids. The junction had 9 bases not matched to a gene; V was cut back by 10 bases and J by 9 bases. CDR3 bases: TGTGCCACGAGACCCGGGACTAGCGGGGTTGAGCAGTTCTTC. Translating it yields CATRPGTSGVEQFF.

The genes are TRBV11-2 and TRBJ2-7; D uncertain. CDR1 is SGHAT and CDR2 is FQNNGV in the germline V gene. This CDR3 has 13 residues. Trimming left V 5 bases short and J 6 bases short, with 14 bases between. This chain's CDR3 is CASSQNTLSEQYF. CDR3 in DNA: TGTGCCAGCAGCCAGAATACCCTATCCGAGCAGTACTTC.

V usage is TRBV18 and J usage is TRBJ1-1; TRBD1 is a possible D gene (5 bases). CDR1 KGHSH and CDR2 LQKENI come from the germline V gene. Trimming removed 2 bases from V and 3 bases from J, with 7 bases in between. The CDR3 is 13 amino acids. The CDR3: CASSPGGHTEAFF. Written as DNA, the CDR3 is TGTGCCAGCTCACCAGGGGGACACACTGAAGCTTTCTTT.

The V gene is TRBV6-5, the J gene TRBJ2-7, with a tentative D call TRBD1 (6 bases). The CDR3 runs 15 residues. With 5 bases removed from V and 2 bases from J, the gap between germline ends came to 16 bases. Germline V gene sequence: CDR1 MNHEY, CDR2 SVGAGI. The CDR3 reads CASSNRDIQTYEQYF. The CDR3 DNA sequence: TGTGCCAGCAGTAACCGGGACATCCAAACCTACGAGCAGTACTTC.

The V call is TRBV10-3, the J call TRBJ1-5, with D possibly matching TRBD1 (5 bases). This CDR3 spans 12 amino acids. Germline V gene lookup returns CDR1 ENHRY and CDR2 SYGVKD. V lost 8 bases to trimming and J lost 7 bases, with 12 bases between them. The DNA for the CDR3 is TGTGCCATCCGGTGGGGGGACCAGCCCCAGCATTTT. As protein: CAIRWGDQPQHF.

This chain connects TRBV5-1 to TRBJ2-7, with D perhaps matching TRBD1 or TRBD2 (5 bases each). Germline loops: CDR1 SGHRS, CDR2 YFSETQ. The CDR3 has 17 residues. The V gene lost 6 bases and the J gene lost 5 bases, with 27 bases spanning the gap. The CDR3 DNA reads TGCGCCAGCACAAAGGGAGTTCCGCGGGCAGGGTCGGACGAGCAGTACTTC. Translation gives CASTKGVPRAGSDEQYF. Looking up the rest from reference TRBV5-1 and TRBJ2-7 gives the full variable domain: KAGVTQTPRYLIKTRGQQVTLSCSPISGHRSVSWYQQTPGQGLQFLFEYFSETQRNKGNFPGRFSGRQFSNSRSEMNVSTLELGDSALYLCASTKGVPRAGSDEQYFGPGTRLTVT.

CDR3 DNA sequence: TGCGCCAGCAGCCAAGAGTCACGGGGAAACACCGGGGAGCTGTTTTTT. As protein: CASSQESRGNTGELFF. The chain links TRBV4-3 to TRBJ2-2, with D possibly being TRBD2 (5 bases). V was shortened by 0 bases and J by 2 bases, with 10 bases between the two germline ends. The CDR3 extends over 16 amino acids. CDR1 LGHNA and CDR2 YSLEER come from the germline V gene.

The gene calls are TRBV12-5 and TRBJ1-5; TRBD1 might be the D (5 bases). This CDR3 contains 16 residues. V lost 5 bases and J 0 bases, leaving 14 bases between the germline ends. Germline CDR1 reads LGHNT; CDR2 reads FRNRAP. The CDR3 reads CASGNRDGLSNQPQHF. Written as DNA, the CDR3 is TGTGCTAGTGGTAACCGGGACGGGCTTAGCAATCAGCCCCAGCATTTT.

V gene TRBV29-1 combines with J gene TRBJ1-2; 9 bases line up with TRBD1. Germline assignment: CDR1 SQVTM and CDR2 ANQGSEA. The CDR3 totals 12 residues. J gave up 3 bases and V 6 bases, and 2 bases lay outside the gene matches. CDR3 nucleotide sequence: TGCAGCGTGCGGGACAGGGACTATGGCTACACCTTC. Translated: CSVRDRDYGYTF.

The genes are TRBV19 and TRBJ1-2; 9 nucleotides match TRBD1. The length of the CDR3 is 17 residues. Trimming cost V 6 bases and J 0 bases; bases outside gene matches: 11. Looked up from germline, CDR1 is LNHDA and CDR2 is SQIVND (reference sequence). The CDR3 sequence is CASSSTGTGLANYGYTF. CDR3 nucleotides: TGTGCCAGTAGCTCGACCGGGACAGGGTTAGCTAACTATGGCTACACCTTC.

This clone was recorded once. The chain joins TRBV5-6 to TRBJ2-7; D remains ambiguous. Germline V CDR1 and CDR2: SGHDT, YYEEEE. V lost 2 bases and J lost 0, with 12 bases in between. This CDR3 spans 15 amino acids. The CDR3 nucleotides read TGTGCCAGCAGCTTTGGGCCAACCAACTCCTACGAGCAGTACTTC. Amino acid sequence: CASSFGPTNSYEQYF.

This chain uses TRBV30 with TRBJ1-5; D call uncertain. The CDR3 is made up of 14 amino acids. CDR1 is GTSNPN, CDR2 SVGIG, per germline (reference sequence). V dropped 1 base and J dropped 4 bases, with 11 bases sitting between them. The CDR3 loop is CAWSGQTKNQPQHF. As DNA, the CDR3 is TGTGCCTGGAGTGGGCAGACCAAAAATCAGCCCCAGCATTTT.

The CDR3 spells CASSPSRGQYEQYF. The CDR3 coding sequence is TGTGCCAGCTCACCGTCCAGGGGGCAATACGAGCAGTACTTC. The rearrangement uses TRBV18 and TRBJ2-7; the match to TRBD1 covers 8 bases. Unmatched junction bases numbered 5, after V lost 3 bases and J lost 4 bases. CDR3 length: 14 amino acids. Germline V gene sequence: CDR1 KGHSH, CDR2 LQKENI.

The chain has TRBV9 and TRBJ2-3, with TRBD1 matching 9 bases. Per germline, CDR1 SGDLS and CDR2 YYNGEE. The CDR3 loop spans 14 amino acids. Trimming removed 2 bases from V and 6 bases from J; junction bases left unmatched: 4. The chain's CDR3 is CASSVGTGWDTQYF. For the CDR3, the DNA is TGTGCCAGCAGCGTTGGGACAGGGTGGGATACGCAGTATTTT.

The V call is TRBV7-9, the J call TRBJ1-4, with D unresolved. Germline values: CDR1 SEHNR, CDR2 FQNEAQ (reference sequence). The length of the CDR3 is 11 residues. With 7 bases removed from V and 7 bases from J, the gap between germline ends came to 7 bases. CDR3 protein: CASTFREKLFF. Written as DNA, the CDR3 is TGTGCCAGCACCTTCCGTGAAAAACTGTTTTTT.

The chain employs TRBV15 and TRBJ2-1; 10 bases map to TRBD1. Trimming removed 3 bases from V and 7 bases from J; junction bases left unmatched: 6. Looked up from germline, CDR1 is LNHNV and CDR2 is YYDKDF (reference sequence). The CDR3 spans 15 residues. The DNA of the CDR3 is TGTGCCACCAGCAGCGTGGGGACAGGGGCAAATGAGCAGTTCTTC. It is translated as CATSSVGTGANEQFF.